The 27 T cell receptor beta chains below were found in one sample sequenced in a study of CD8+ T cells in alopecia areata. The authors extracted RNA and reverse transcribed it into cDNA as the sequencing template. Libraries were prepared by immunoSEQ multiplex PCR; TCRdb keeps only in-frame clonotypes and omits some of them. The data hold roughly 120,000 clones, with about 59% observed a single time. Treatment: oral pan-JAK inhibitor, 5-10 mg twice daily. Sequencing was performed on CD8+ T cells sorted from blood, taken at week 24, from a patient treated with tofacitinib. These receptors all stem from a human donor with alopecia areata.

The J gene is TRBJ2-5, the V gene TRBV13, with D possibly matching TRBD1 (6 bases). The V and J ends lost 1 base and 3 bases respectively, with 15 bases between them. Germline V CDR1 and CDR2: PRHDT, FYEKMQ (reference sequence). The CDR3 length is 16 residues. DNA for the CDR3: TGTGCCAGCAGCTTAGCATTGGACAGTAGCGAAGAGACCCAGTACTTC. This gives the protein CASSLALDSSEETQYF.

The genes are TRBV27 and TRBJ1-2; TRBD1 agrees at 7 bases. The CDR3 is 14 amino acids. J gave up 4 bases and V 4 bases, and 6 bases lay outside the gene matches. Germline CDR1 and CDR2: MNHEY and SMNVEV (reference sequence). This CDR3 is CASSYGRTGYGYTF. The CDR3 DNA is TGTGCCAGCAGTTACGGAAGGACAGGCTATGGCTACACCTTC.

The V call is TRBV2, the J call TRBJ1-5; D perhaps matches TRBD1 (5 bases). V was pared by 3 bases and J by 0 bases, with 9 bases between. The CDR3 contains 15 residues. Germline values: CDR1 SNHLY, CDR2 FYNNEI. The CDR3 DNA reads TGTGCCAGCAGTGATGGGGCCTATAGCAATCAGCCCCAGCATTTT. This translates into CASSDGAYSNQPQHF.

The J gene is TRBJ2-7, the V gene TRBV2; 8 nucleotides agree with TRBD1. The CDR3 is 12 residues long. Germline CDR1 and CDR2: SNHLY and FYNNEI. Trimming took 9 bases from V and 5 from J; bases not matched to a gene: 6. The CDR3 loop reads CARGTGRNEQYF. DNA of the CDR3: TGTGCCAGGGGGACAGGTCGAAACGAGCAGTACTTC.

This chain connects TRBV4-3 to TRBJ1-5, with unresolved D. The germline gives CDR1 LGHNA, CDR2 YSLEER. The length of the CDR3 is 14 residues. The V end was cut by 4 bases, the J end by 9 bases, with 16 bases between. The CDR3 sequence is CASSPLEGSRPQHF. The CDR3 nucleotides read TGCGCCAGCAGCCCCCTGGAGGGCTCAAGGCCCCAGCATTTT.

The chain couples TRBV11-2 to TRBJ1-5; TRBD1 matches 8 bases. Germline values: CDR1 SGHAT, CDR2 FQNNGV. The CDR3 sequence is 16 residues long. The ends lost 3 bases at V and 7 bases at J; junction bases unmatched: 11. CDR3 amino acids: CASSLNGAGGTQPQHF. Written as DNA, the CDR3 is TGTGCCAGCAGCTTGAACGGCGCAGGGGGCACGCAGCCCCAGCATTTT.

This chain uses TRBV30 with TRBJ1-2; the D is unclear. The CDR3 contains 13 residues. Germline lookup yields CDR1 GTSNPN and CDR2 SVGIG (reference sequence). The ends were cut back, 0 bases at V and 3 bases at J, with 8 bases in the middle. The chain's CDR3 is CAWSVGVDYGYTF. The CDR3 nucleotides are TGTGCCTGGAGTGTCGGGGTAGACTATGGCTACACCTTC.

This sequence joins TRBV7-3 and TRBJ2-6; the D is unclear. The CDR3 is 15 amino acids. CDR1 and CDR2 from the germline V gene are SGHTA and FQGTGA. Trimming pared 2 bases from V and 2 bases from J, leaving 7 bases between. The CDR3 DNA is TGTGCCAGCAGCTTACTTCGGACTGGGGCCAACGTCCTGACTTTC. Translated: CASSLLRTGANVLTF.

This clone was counted only a few times. The chain links TRBV6-5 to TRBJ1-6; D uncertain. The germline V and J ends were trimmed by 5 bases and 8 bases, with 13 bases remaining between them. CDR3 length: 14 amino acids. CDR1 MNHEY and CDR2 SVGAGI come from the germline V gene. The CDR3 loop is CASSNFPLDSPLHF. The CDR3 region has the DNA TGTGCCAGCAGTAACTTCCCGCTGGATTCACCCCTCCACTTT.

The gene calls are TRBV2 and TRBJ1-1; 10 nucleotides line up with TRBD1. Germline CDR1 and CDR2: SNHLY and FYNNEI. Trimming removed 6 bases from V and 7 bases from J; junction bases left unmatched: 5. This CDR3 has 13 residues. CDR3 residues: CASSYGQGDEAFF. As DNA, the CDR3 is TGTGCCAGCAGCTACGGACAGGGGGATGAAGCTTTCTTT.

This chain links TRBV6-5 with TRBJ2-5; no reliable D call. There are 13 residues in the CDR3. Trimming left V 2 bases short and J 3 bases short, with 7 bases between. The germline gives CDR1 MNHEY, CDR2 SVGAGI. The CDR3 nucleotides read TGTGCCAGCAGTTACGACACAGAAGAGACCCAGTACTTC. Residues: CASSYDTEETQYF.

The CDR3 sequence is CAWPQGDTGELFF. The CDR3 DNA reads as TGTGCCTGGCCGCAGGGGGACACCGGGGAGCTGTTTTTT. The chain carries TRBV30 and TRBJ2-2; TRBD1 aligns across 7 bases. Germline CDR1 reads GTSNPN; CDR2 reads SVGIG (reference sequence). This CDR3 is 13 amino acids long. V trimming: 5 bases; J trimming: 3 bases; junction bases outside the gene matches: 3.

This clone occurred a few times. The chain recombines TRBV27 with TRBJ1-2, with 10 positions matching TRBD1. Trimming at V came to 2 bases and at J to 6 bases, leaving 0 bases not matched to a gene. Germline lookup yields CDR1 MNHEY and CDR2 SMNVEV (reference sequence). The CDR3 loop spans 13 amino acids. The CDR3 region has the DNA TGTGCCAGCAGTTTAGGACAGGGGGATGGCTACACCTTC. This codes for CASSLGQGDGYTF.

This clone was observed once. The chain carries TRBV2 and TRBJ1-5; D is ambiguous. In germline, CDR1 is SNHLY, CDR2 FYNNEI. Trimming cost V 2 bases and J 4 bases, with 9 bases left between them. CDR3 length equals 14 residues. CDR3 DNA sequence: TGTGCCAGCAGTGAATCCAGGCGGAATCAGCCCCAGCATTTT. Its protein is CASSESRRNQPQHF.

The chain combines TRBV5-4 with TRBJ1-2; D remains ambiguous. V was trimmed by 4 bases and J by 4 bases, leaving 17 bases between them. This CDR3 has 15 residues. From germline, CDR1 is SGHNT and CDR2 YYREEE (reference sequence). In DNA, the CDR3 is TGTGCCAGCAGCACCCGAGGTGTCCCGGTCTATGGCTACACCTTC. Translating it yields CASSTRGVPVYGYTF.

This chain connects TRBV25-1 to TRBJ1-2; 8 bases align to TRBD1. CDR3 length: 14 amino acids. The germline gives CDR1 MGHDK, CDR2 SYGVNS. The junction had 7 bases not matched to a gene; V was cut back by 5 bases and J by 5 bases. CDR3 nucleotide sequence: TGTGCCAGCAGTCCCCAGGGGGCATTATATGGCTACACCTTC. It specifies CASSPQGALYGYTF.

This clone turned up a few times. The chain links TRBV18 to TRBJ1-1, with a tentative D call TRBD1 (5 bases). The CDR3 extends over 12 amino acids. Deletions cut 3 bases from V and 6 bases from J, with 8 bases between. Germline V gene sequence: CDR1 KGHSH, CDR2 LQKENI. The CDR3 loop reads CASSPSTAEAFF. The CDR3 DNA reads as TGTGCCAGCTCACCTTCGACAGCTGAAGCTTTCTTT.

This clone was counted only a few times. The V and J genes are TRBV9 and TRBJ2-5, with a weak D call TRBD1 (5 bases). The V end was cut by 3 bases, the J end by 1 base, with 13 bases between. Looked up from germline, CDR1 is SGDLS and CDR2 is YYNGEE. This CDR3 comprises 15 residues. The CDR3 here is CASSGFDSFQETQYF. The DNA of the CDR3 is TGTGCCAGCAGCGGGTTCGACAGTTTCCAAGAGACCCAGTACTTC.

On this clone: Distinct nucleotide sequences in the sample also encode this CDR3. The chain has TRBV9 and TRBJ2-2; D unclear. Between the trimmed V and J ends, which lost 2 bases and 5 bases, there was a span of 4 bases. There are 12 residues in the CDR3. Germline V gives CDR1 SGDLS, CDR2 YYNGEE. CDR3 region: CASSVGTGELFF. In DNA form, the CDR3 reads TGTGCCAGCAGCGTGGGAACCGGGGAGCTGTTTTTT.

The CDR3 region has the DNA TGTGCCAGCAGTTTATCTTCCGACGGCGGCACCTACGAGCAGTACTTC. Its translation is CASSLSSDGGTYEQYF. V gene TRBV27 combines with J gene TRBJ2-7; no definite D call. The CDR3 contains 16 residues. Germline V gene data show CDR1 as MNHEY and CDR2 as SMNVEV (reference sequence). The V end was cut by 0 bases, the J end by 2 bases, with 14 bases between.

The DNA for the CDR3 is TGTGCTGAGGGCAGATTCATGAACACTGAAGCTTTCTTT. It translates to CAEGRFMNTEAFF. The chain carries TRBV30 and TRBJ1-1; D is unclear. In germline, CDR1 is GTSNPN, CDR2 SVGIG (reference sequence). The CDR3 totals 13 residues.

This clone came up a few times. This chain uses TRBV6-5 with TRBJ2-5; no reliable D call. Germline V gene lookup returns CDR1 MNHEY and CDR2 SVGAGI. Deletions cut 2 bases from V and 5 bases from J, with 9 bases between. The CDR3 contains 13 residues. CDR3: CASSYAPTETQYF. CDR3 coding DNA: TGTGCCAGCAGTTACGCCCCGACGGAGACCCAGTACTTC.

The CDR3 DNA sequence: TGTGCCAGCAGCTTGAGGCAGGGGCGGGAAGAGACCCAGTACTTC. Protein product: CASSLRQGREETQYF. This chain connects TRBV11-2 to TRBJ2-5; possibly TRBD1 for D (6 bases). The CDR3 contains 15 residues. Germline V gene lookup returns CDR1 SGHAT and CDR2 FQNNGV. V lost 3 bases and J 3 bases, leaving 14 bases between the germline ends.

The chain joins TRBV19 to TRBJ1-6; 8 positions agree with TRBD1. The CDR3 covers 16 residues. Germline V gene lookup returns CDR1 LNHDA and CDR2 SQIVND (reference sequence). The trim removed 9 bases at V and 10 bases at J, leaving 17 bases unmatched. CDR3 DNA sequence: TGTGCCAGCCGAGTTGGCCCCGGACAGGGTTGGTCACCCCTCCACTTT. Encoded protein: CASRVGPGQGWSPLHF.

The rearrangement links TRBV9 to TRBJ2-7; D remains ambiguous. V was clipped by 0 bases and J by 3 bases, with 10 bases between them. Germline loops: CDR1 SGDLS, CDR2 YYNGEE. CDR3 length: 14 amino acids. This CDR3 is CASSVEGSNYEQYF. CDR3 DNA: TGTGCCAGCAGCGTAGAGGGCAGTAACTACGAGCAGTACTTC.

The chain joins TRBV14 to TRBJ1-3; D is perhaps TRBD1 (6 bases). The ends were cut back, 2 bases at V and 1 base at J, with 15 bases in the middle. Per germline, CDR1 SGHDN and CDR2 FVKESK. This CDR3 is 17 amino acids long. The CDR3 sequence: CASSQPPTGSSGNTIYF. The CDR3 region has the DNA TGTGCCAGCAGCCAACCTCCGACAGGCTCTTCTGGAAACACCATATATTTT.

The V and J genes are TRBV5-6 and TRBJ2-1; D unclear. The germline V gene encodes CDR1 SGHDT and CDR2 YYEEEE. There are 11 residues in the CDR3. V lost 1 base, J lost 9 bases, and 5 bases lay in between. CDR3 sequence: CASSLSPEQFF. DNA for the CDR3: TGTGCCAGCAGCTTGAGCCCTGAGCAGTTCTTC.